The sequence of this TCR beta chain was determined in a study of blood T cell repertoires in COVID-19. The protocol was immunoSEQ multiplex PCR, while the TCRdb copy is restricted to in-frame clones and leaves out a portion. The sample holds more than 250,000 clones; roughly 90% are singletons and the top ten take nearly 6.5%. Trimming cost V 3 bases and J 0 bases, with 17 bases left between them. The CDR3 consists of 17 residues. Germline loops: CDR1 SGHNT, CDR2 YYREEE (reference sequence). V is TRBV5-4 and J is TRBJ2-3, with D perhaps matching TRBD2 (7 bases). This receptor was obtained from a man aged 18-30 years who had recovered from COVID-19. Sequencing was performed on peripheral blood. The CDR3 coding sequence is TGTGCCAGCAGCTCCGGGGGGCAGGGATTTAGCACAGATACGCAGTATTTT. It specifies CASSSGGQGFSTDTQYF.